Sequencing of this TCR beta chain was carried out in a study of human T cells and chemical hapten exposure. Per the germline V gene, CDR1 is LGHDT and CDR2 is YNNKEL (reference sequence). Trimming removed 4 bases from V and 1 base from J; junction bases left unmatched: 8. The CDR3 runs to 17 residues. Study-level findings and limits: Following DPC sensitization, TCRs present above 1 in 1000 frequency showed no change.

About this clonotype itself: Its antigen is as yet unknown.

TCRdb called the RACE reads again in MiXCR, with one record for every CDR3 protein. This sample has tens of thousands of distinct CDR3 sequences, with under 9% found just once. The time point denotes: patch test 1, 2 weeks after DPC sensitization. Treatment reported: therapeutic diphenylcyclopropenone sensitization with weekly scalp DPC. The clonotype originates from a woman aged 25 to 39 with alopecia areata. Some clones in this sample may be carry-over from other donors' samples. The V gene is TRBV3-1, the J gene TRBJ1-5; 9 bases align to TRBD1. This specimen was whole blood, taken in connection with sensitization to the hapten diphenylcyclopropenone (DPC). In DNA, the CDR3 is TGTGCCAGCAGCCGGGGTTCGGGGACAGGGAGCAATCAGCCCCAGCATTTT. This codes for CASSRGSGTGSNQPQHF. The full variable domain, with the rest looked up from reference TRBV3-1 and TRBJ1-5, is DTAVSQTPKYLVTQMGNDKSIKCEQNLGHDTMYWYKQDSKKFLKIMFSYNNKELIINETVPNRFSPKSPDKAHLNLHINSLELGDSAVYFCASSRGSGTGSNQPQHFGDGTRLSIL.